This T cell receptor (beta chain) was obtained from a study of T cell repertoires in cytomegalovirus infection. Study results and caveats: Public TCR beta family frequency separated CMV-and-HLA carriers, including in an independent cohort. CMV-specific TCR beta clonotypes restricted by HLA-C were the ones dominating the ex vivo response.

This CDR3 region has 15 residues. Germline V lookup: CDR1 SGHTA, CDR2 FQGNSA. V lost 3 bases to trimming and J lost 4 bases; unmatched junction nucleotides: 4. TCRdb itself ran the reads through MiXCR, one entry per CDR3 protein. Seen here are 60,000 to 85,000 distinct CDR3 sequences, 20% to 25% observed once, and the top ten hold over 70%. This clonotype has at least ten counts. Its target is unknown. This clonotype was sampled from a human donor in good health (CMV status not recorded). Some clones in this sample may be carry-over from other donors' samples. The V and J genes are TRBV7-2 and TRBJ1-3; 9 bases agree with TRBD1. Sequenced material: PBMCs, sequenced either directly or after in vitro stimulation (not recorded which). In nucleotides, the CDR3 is TGTGCCAGCAGCTTGAACAGGGGGCACGGAAACACCATATATTTT. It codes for CASSLNRGHGNTIYF.